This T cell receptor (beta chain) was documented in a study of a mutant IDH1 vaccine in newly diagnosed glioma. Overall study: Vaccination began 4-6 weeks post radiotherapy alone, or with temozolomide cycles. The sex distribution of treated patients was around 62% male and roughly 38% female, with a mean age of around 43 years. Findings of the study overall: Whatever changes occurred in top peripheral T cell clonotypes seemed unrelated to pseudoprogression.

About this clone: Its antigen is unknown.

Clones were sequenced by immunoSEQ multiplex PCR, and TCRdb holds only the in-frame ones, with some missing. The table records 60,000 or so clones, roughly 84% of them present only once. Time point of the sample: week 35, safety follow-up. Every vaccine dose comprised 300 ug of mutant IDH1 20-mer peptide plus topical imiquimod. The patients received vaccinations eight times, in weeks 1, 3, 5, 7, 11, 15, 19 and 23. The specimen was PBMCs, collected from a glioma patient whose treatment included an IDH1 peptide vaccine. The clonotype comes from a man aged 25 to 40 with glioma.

For the CDR3, the DNA is TGTGCCAGCAGCCTGGGACTTCTCACGTCTGAAGAAAAACTGTTTTTT. Translated, it gives CASSLGLLTSEEKLFF. The V and J genes are TRBV13 and TRBJ1-4; tentatively, D is TRBD1 (5 bases). The CDR3 length is 16 residues. The germline gives CDR1 PRHDT, CDR2 FYEKMQ (reference sequence). V was trimmed by 5 bases and J by 8 bases, leaving 21 bases between them.